This T cell receptor (beta chain) was recovered during a study of T cell responses to AZD1222 COVID-19 vaccine. The V end was cut by 0 bases, the J end by 0 bases, with 6 bases between. CDR1 KGHSH and CDR2 LQKENI come from the germline V gene. The CDR3 extends over 15 amino acids. Profiling relied on immunoSEQ multiplex PCR, and the TCRdb table lists in-frame clones only, not all of them. The data contain roughly 100,000 clones, 82% of them singletons. As for this clone: The antigen is unknown.

Findings and limits, study-wide: Only six people who got AZD1222 tested seropositive at baseline. Donors were chiefly white British, with a greater number of females, and clonal diversity was perhaps underestimated.

This receptor was identified in an adult in good health. V is TRBV18 and J is TRBJ2-1; D unresolved. The sample here was peripheral blood, taken on day 0 of AZD1222 vaccination. Here the CDR3 reads CASSPPGISYNEQFF. In nucleotides, the CDR3 is TGTGCCAGCTCACCACCTGGGATCTCCTACAATGAGCAGTTCTTC.